What follows are 26 T cell receptor beta chains derived from one specimen sequenced in a study of blood T cell repertoires in COVID-19 (dated by TCRdb to 2018 to 2021). Receptor libraries were prepared by the immunoSEQ multiplex PCR assay. TCRdb mirrors the immuneACCESS table, restricted to in-frame sequences. Some clones are absent from its copies; in checked studies, under half trace to an unresolved V gene, and the reason for the others is unknown. For this sample there are about 220,000 clones; about 82% appear just once. The ten largest clones add up to more than 2% of the sample. Sequencing used peripheral blood. The receptors originated from a woman aged 70 to 79 with COVID-19, enrolled during active disease.

The V and J genes are TRBV20-1 and TRBJ1-2; 7 bases are a match to TRBD1. The germline gives CDR1 DFQATT, CDR2 SNEGSKA (reference sequence). The J segment lost 8 bases and the V segment lost 6 bases, leaving 6 bases of the junction unmatched. This CDR3 is built from 11 residues. CDR3 DNA: TGCAGTGCGAAGGGGGCGGGAGGCTACACCTTC. It codes for CSAKGAGGYTF.

This rearrangement joins TRBV4-3 to TRBJ2-3; the D is unclear. The CDR3 length is 13 residues. V was pared by 5 bases and J by 0 bases, with 6 bases between. Germline V CDR1 and CDR2: LGHNA, YSLEER. The CDR3 DNA sequence: TGCGCCAGCAGCGTCCTTAGCACAGATACGCAGTATTTT. It yields the protein CASSVLSTDTQYF.

This chain joins TRBV18 and TRBJ2-2, with 10 bases that match TRBD1. The V segment lost 3 bases and the J segment 3 bases; nucleotides outside the gene matches: 7. CDR1 and CDR2 from the germline V gene are KGHSH and LQKENI. The CDR3 contains 17 residues. CDR3 DNA sequence: TGTGCCAGCTCACCTCCCGGGACAGGGGACTACACCGGGGAGCTGTTTTTT. Translation: CASSPPGTGDYTGELFF.

V is TRBV6-1 and J is TRBJ1-2; a possible D gene is TRBD1 (5 bases). The V gene's germline CDR1 is MNHNS and CDR2 SASEGT. This CDR3 is built from 16 residues. V was trimmed by 4 bases and J by 2 bases, leaving 17 bases between them. CDR3: CASSGQHGGANYGYTF. The CDR3 region has the DNA TGTGCCAGCAGTGGGCAGCACGGAGGGGCGAACTATGGCTACACCTTC.

The genes are TRBV18 and TRBJ1-3, with D possibly TRBD1 on 5 matching bases. The V and J ends lost 3 bases and 0 bases respectively, with 12 bases between them. The CDR3 spans 16 residues. Germline V gene data show CDR1 as KGHSH and CDR2 as LQKENI. CDR3 loop: CASSPLQESSGNTIYF. DNA for the CDR3: TGTGCCAGCTCACCCCTACAGGAGAGCTCTGGAAACACCATATATTTT.

The CDR3 nucleotides are TGTGCCAGCAGCGTTGGCGGGGGCGGGACCGGGGAGCTGTTTTTT. This translates into CASSVGGGGTGELFF. The rearrangement joins TRBV28 to TRBJ2-2, with D perhaps matching TRBD2 (7 bases). From germline, CDR1 is MDHEN and CDR2 SYDVKM. CDR3 length equals 15 residues. The V gene lost 6 bases and the J gene lost 5 bases, with 16 bases spanning the gap.

With regard to this clone: The sample carries other DNA sequences with the same CDR3. The chain couples TRBV10-3 to TRBJ1-4, with 7 bases fitting TRBD1. Germline V lookup: CDR1 ENHRY, CDR2 SYGVKD. The length of the CDR3 is 13 residues. With 3 bases clipped from V and 5 bases from J, the junction kept 0 bases outside the gene matches. This CDR3 is CAISDRGNEKLFF. The CDR3 region has the DNA TGTGCCATCAGTGACAGGGGGAATGAAAAACTGTTTTTT.

The chain joins TRBV3-1 (or the pseudogene TRBV3-2) to TRBJ1-1; D possibly corresponds to TRBD1 (6 bases). V gave up 7 bases and J gave up 7 bases, with 16 bases separating them. The germline CDR1 and CDR2 sequences are LGHDT and YNNKEL (reference sequence). This CDR3 region has 13 residues. The CDR3 loop is CASTPWGHNEAFF. In DNA form, the CDR3 reads TGTGCCAGCACCCCCTGGGGGCATAATGAAGCTTTCTTT.

This clone showed up just a few times. The junction shows a germline mismatch at one end, possibly a read error. The chain carries TRBV14 and TRBJ1-2; TRBD1 might be the D (5 bases). CDR3 length: 12 residues. Germline-derived CDR1 and CDR2 are SGHDN and FVKESK. In nucleotides, the CDR3 is TGTGCCAGCAGCGAAGACAGCTATGGCTACACCTTC. The encoded protein is CASSEDSYGYTF.

This clone showed up just a few times. The V call is TRBV6-2 or TRBV6-3, the J call TRBJ2-5; TRBD1 is a possible D gene (6 bases). Trimming left V 2 bases short and J 2 bases short, with 21 bases between. This CDR3 contains 18 residues. CDR1 MNHEY and CDR2 SVGEGT come from the germline V gene. The CDR3 DNA follows: TGTGCCAGCAGTTACGGTAGGACAGCTTCAAGGCGACAAGAGACCCAGTACTTC. Translating gives CASSYGRTASRRQETQYF.

A single count supports this clone. This chain links TRBV4-3 with TRBJ1-5, with D unclear. The CDR3 is 13 residues long. V lost 6 bases and J lost 5, with 11 bases in between. Germline V gene sequence: CDR1 LGHNA, CDR2 YSLEER. In DNA, the CDR3 is TGCGCCAGCAGTAGGAGCTACGATCAGCCCCAGCATTTT. Its protein product is CASSRSYDQPQHF.

The gene calls are TRBV4-3 and TRBJ1-4; D might be TRBD1 (5 bases). Trimming cost V 1 base and J 4 bases, with 16 bases left between them. CDR3 length: 17 residues. Germline assignment: CDR1 LGHNA and CDR2 YSLEER. CDR3 sequence: CASSQGGRGSRNEKLFF. The CDR3 coding sequence is TGCGCCAGCAGCCAAGGGGGAAGGGGTTCCCGTAATGAAAAACTGTTTTTT.

The chain joins TRBV11-2 to TRBJ1-1; 7 bases are a match to TRBD1. V lost 4 bases, J lost 1 base, and 3 bases stayed unmatched. CDR1 is SGHAT and CDR2 is FQNNGV in the germline V gene. CDR3 length equals 14 residues. In nucleotides, the CDR3 is TGTGCCAGCAGCTGGGACAGAGGGAACACTGAAGCTTTCTTT. It specifies CASSWDRGNTEAFF.

The chain combines TRBV11-3 with TRBJ2-5; TRBD1 matches 12 bases. Unmatched junction bases numbered 3, after V lost 0 bases and J lost 4 bases. CDR1 SGHNT and CDR2 YENEEA come from the germline V gene. This CDR3 has 16 amino acids. Here the CDR3 reads CASSLEGTGGRETQYF. CDR3 nucleotide sequence: TGTGCCAGCAGCTTAGAAGGGACAGGGGGCAGAGAGACCCAGTACTTC.

This clone was found once. This chain joins TRBV11-2 and TRBJ2-5; 9 bases are a match to TRBD1. The CDR3 has 12 residues. The ends lost 2 bases at V and 14 bases at J; junction bases unmatched: 6. Germline lookup yields CDR1 SGHAT and CDR2 FQNNGV. The CDR3 DNA is TGTGCCAGCAGCTTAATCGGGACAGGGACTTACTTC. Its protein is CASSLIGTGTYF.

This chain joins TRBV30 and TRBJ2-7; 10 bases fit TRBD2. The germline gives CDR1 GTSNPN, CDR2 SVGIG (reference sequence). The trim removed 2 bases at V and 2 bases at J, leaving 9 bases unmatched. The CDR3 sequence is 16 residues long. CDR3 sequence reads: CAWSLIAGGPPYEQYF. The DNA of the CDR3 is TGTGCCTGGAGTCTAATAGCGGGAGGCCCCCCCTACGAGCAGTACTTC.

This sequence joins TRBV9 and TRBJ2-7, with D perhaps TRBD2 (7 bases). Germline CDR1 and CDR2: SGDLS and YYNGEE. The V end was cut by 0 bases, the J end by 7 bases, with 20 bases between. The CDR3 sequence is 16 residues long. CDR3 DNA sequence: TGTGCCAGCAGCGTAGTAGGGGGGGGACCGAGTGAAGAGCAGTACTTC. As protein: CASSVVGGGPSEEQYF.

The CDR3: CATSSYGGDTEAFF. DNA for the CDR3: TGTGCCACCAGCAGTTATGGGGGCGACACTGAAGCTTTCTTT. The chain links TRBV15 to TRBJ1-1; maybe TRBD1 (6 bases). The germline CDR1 and CDR2 sequences are LNHNV and YYDKDF (reference sequence). The ends were cut back, 3 bases at V and 3 bases at J, with 11 bases in the middle. This CDR3 comprises 14 residues.

The V call is TRBV6-6, the J call TRBJ1-2; 8 positions agree with TRBD1. The CDR3 has 14 amino acids. V was clipped by 5 bases and J by 6 bases; unmatched bases: 8. The germline V gene has CDR1 MNHNY and CDR2 SVGAGI (reference sequence). CDR3 sequence reads: CASSNTGGQDGYTF. CDR3 nucleotides: TGTGCCAGCAGTAATACAGGGGGGCAGGATGGCTACACCTTC.

The chain joins TRBV12-3 or TRBV12-4 to TRBJ2-3; D call uncertain. Trimming shortened V by 5 bases and J by 7 bases, and 10 bases separated the two germline ends. The CDR3 is made up of 12 amino acids. CDR3 region: CASSRSTNTQYF. CDR3 sequence (DNA): TGTGCCAGCAGTCGGAGCACCAATACGCAGTATTTT.

This rearrangement joins TRBV7-9 to TRBJ1-2; 7 bases align to TRBD1. The CDR3 loop spans 14 amino acids. With 6 bases clipped from V and 8 bases from J, the junction kept 12 bases outside the gene matches. Germline-derived CDR1 and CDR2 are SEHNR and FQNEAQ (reference sequence). The CDR3: CASSRTGQRLGYTF. The CDR3 nucleotides read TGTGCCAGCAGTCGTACGGGACAGCGTCTCGGCTACACCTTC. The whole variable domain, filled in from reference TRBV7-9 and TRBJ1-2, reads DTGVSQNPRHKITKRGQNVTFRCDPISEHNRLYWYRQTLGQGPEFLTYFQNEAQLEKSRLLSDRFSAERPKGSFSTLEIQRTEQGDSAMYLCASSRTGQRLGYTFGSGTRLTVV.

The chain couples TRBV19 to TRBJ1-2; possibly TRBD1 for D (5 bases). The CDR3 spans 14 residues. CDR1 and CDR2 from the germline V gene are LNHDA and SQIVND (reference sequence). The V end was cut by 10 bases, the J end by 4 bases, with 19 bases between. This CDR3 reads CAISSAGMGYGYTF. CDR3 sequence (DNA): TGTGCCATAAGTAGTGCAGGGATGGGCTATGGCTACACCTTC.

In this sample, this clone turned up once. The chain employs TRBV6-2 or TRBV6-3 and TRBJ2-1; 8 bases are shared with TRBD2. Germline V CDR1 and CDR2: MNHEY, SVGEGT. The J segment lost 6 bases and the V segment lost 6 bases, leaving 10 bases of the junction unmatched. This CDR3 comprises 15 residues. The CDR3 DNA sequence: TGTGCCAGCAGCCTACTTAGCGGGAACGGCAATGAGCAGTTCTTC. Translated: CASSLLSGNGNEQFF.

The J gene is TRBJ2-7, the V gene TRBV12-2; TRBD2, the table's D call, lacks a check against the DNA. TRBV12-2 is shown as a pseudogene. This CDR3 has 12 amino acids. The DNA of the CDR3 is TGTGCAAGGCTACTAGCAGTCTACGAGCAGTACTTC. It codes for CARLLAVYEQYF.

The rearrangement links TRBV7-2 to TRBJ2-1; 9 bases line up with TRBD1. CDR1 is SGHTA, CDR2 FQGNSA, per germline. Trimming took 4 bases from V and 4 from J; bases not matched to a gene: 5. The CDR3 is 15 residues long. This chain's CDR3 is CASSYRDRVYNEQFF. CDR3 nucleotide sequence: TGTGCCAGCAGCTACCGGGACAGGGTATACAATGAGCAGTTCTTC.

This sequence joins TRBV29-1 and TRBJ1-1; the D is unclear. Trimming shortened V by 5 bases and J by 0 bases, and 10 bases separated the two germline ends. The CDR3 runs to 13 residues. Germline V lookup: CDR1 SQVTM, CDR2 ANQGSEA. CDR3 bases: TGCAGCGTTAGCCTCCTTGTGAACACTGAAGCTTTCTTT. It encodes CSVSLLVNTEAFF.